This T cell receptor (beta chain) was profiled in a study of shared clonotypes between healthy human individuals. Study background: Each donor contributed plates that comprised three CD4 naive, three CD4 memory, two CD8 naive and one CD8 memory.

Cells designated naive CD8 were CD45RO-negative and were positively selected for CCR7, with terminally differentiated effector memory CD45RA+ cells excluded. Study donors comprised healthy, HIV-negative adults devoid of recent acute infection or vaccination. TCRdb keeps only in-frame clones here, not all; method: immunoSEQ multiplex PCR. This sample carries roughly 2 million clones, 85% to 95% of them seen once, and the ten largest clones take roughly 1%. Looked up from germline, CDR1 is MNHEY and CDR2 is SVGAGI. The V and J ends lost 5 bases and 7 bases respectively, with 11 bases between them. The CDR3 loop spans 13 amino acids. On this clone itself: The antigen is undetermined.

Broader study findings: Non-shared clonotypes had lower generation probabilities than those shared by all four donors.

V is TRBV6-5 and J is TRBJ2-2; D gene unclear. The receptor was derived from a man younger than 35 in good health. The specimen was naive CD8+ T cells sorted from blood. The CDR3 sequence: CASSRVIFGELFF. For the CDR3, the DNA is TGTGCCAGCAGTAGGGTCATTTTCGGGGAGCTGTTTTTT.